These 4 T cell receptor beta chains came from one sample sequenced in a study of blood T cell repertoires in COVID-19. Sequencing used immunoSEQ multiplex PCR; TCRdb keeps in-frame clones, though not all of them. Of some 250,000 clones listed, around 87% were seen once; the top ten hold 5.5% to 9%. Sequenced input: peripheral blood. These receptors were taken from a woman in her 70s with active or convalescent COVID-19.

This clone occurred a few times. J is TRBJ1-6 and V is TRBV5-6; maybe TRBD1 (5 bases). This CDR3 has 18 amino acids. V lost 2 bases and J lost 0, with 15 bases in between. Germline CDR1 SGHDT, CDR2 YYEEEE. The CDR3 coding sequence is TGTGCCAGCAGCTTCAGGCAGGGCGAAAGCTCCTATAATTCACCCCTCCACTTT. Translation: CASSFRQGESSYNSPLHF.

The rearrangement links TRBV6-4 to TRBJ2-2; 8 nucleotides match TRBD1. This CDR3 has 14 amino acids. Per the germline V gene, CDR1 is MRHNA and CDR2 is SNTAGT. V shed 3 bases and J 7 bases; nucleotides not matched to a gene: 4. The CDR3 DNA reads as TGTGCCAGCAGTGAGCAGGGGGCCGTCGGGGAGCTGTTTTTT. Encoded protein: CASSEQGAVGELFF.

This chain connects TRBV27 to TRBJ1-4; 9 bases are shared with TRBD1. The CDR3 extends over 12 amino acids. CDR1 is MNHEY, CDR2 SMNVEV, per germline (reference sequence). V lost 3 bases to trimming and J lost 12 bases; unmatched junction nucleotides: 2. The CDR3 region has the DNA TGTGCCAGCAGTTTTTGGACAGGGGAACTGTTTTTT. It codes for CASSFWTGELFF.

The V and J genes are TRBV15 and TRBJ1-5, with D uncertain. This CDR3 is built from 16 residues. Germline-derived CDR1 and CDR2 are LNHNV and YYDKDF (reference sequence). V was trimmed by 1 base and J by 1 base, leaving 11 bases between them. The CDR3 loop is CATSRVRDPSNQPQHF. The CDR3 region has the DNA TGTGCCACCAGCAGAGTGAGGGATCCGAGCAATCAGCCCCAGCATTTT.